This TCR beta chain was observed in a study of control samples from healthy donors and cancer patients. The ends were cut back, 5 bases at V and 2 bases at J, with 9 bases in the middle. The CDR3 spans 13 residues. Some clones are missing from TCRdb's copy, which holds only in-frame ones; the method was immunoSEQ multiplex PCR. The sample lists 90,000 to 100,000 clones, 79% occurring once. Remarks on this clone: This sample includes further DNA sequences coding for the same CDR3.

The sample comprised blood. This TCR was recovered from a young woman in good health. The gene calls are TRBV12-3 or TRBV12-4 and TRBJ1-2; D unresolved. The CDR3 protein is CASSPTVNYGYTF. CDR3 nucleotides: TGTGCCAGCAGTCCGACGGTGAACTATGGCTACACCTTC.